These 26 T cell receptor beta chains share one sample of origin, sequenced in a study of T cells in Graves' hyperthyroidism and ophthalmopathy. Authors of the study amplified TCR beta CDR3 regions from RNA transcripts. An initial round of RT-PCR targeting the TCR CDR3 relied on the HTBI primer set. Using its own MiXCR run on the multiplex PCR reads, TCRdb lists one record per CDR3 protein. The sample consists of some 92,000 distinct CDR3 sequences, approximately 40% of them appearing once. Material: peripheral blood or thyroid tissue (not recorded which). These receptors were taken from a woman in her 30s with Graves' hyperthyroidism.

The chain combines TRBV10-3 with TRBJ2-2; TRBD2 agrees at 9 bases. Trimming took 3 bases from V and 2 from J; bases not matched to a gene: 10. This CDR3 is 18 amino acids long. CDR1 is ENHRY and CDR2 is SYGVKD in the germline V gene. In DNA form, the CDR3 reads TGTGCCATCAGTGAATCGGCGGGGCTAGCGGGAAACACCGGGGAGCTGTTTTTT. Its translation: CAISESAGLAGNTGELFF.

In the case of this clonotype: A much larger clone sits a single nucleotide away, making a read error possible. This sequence joins TRBV9 and TRBJ1-2; a possible D gene is TRBD1 (5 bases). The CDR3 has 12 residues. Trimming stripped 4 bases from V and 5 bases from J, with 9 bases between. CDR1 and CDR2 from the germline V gene are SGDLS and YYNGEE. CDR3 DNA: TGTGCCAGCAGCCAAGGGGAGTATGGCTACACCTTC. This translates into CASSQGEYGYTF.

Ten or more counts support this clonotype. The chain carries TRBV28 and TRBJ1-4; maybe TRBD1 (6 bases). V dropped 5 bases and J dropped 5 bases, with 18 bases sitting between them. Germline-derived CDR1 and CDR2 are MDHEN and SYDVKM. The CDR3 is 16 residues long. The CDR3 spells CASSDGGPRGNEKLFF. CDR3 bases: TGTGCCAGCAGTGACGGAGGGCCCAGGGGCAATGAAAAACTGTTTTTT.

This chain links TRBV2 with TRBJ2-5, with 9 bases lining up with TRBD2. The germline V gene encodes CDR1 SNHLY and CDR2 FYNNEI. The CDR3 covers 15 residues. The V and J ends lost 3 bases and 4 bases, in that order; junction bases with no gene match: 6. The CDR3 DNA follows: TGTGCCAGCAGTGACAGCGGGAGGAGGGGAGAGACCCAGTACTTC. This encodes CASSDSGRRGETQYF.

Here the CDR3 reads CASSAGTSGRAPPDTQYF. The CDR3, as DNA: TGTGCCAGCAGTGCAGGGACTAGCGGGAGGGCCCCCCCAGATACGCAGTATTTT. V is TRBV12-3 or TRBV12-4 and J is TRBJ2-3; 16 bases are shared with TRBD2. V was clipped by 5 bases and J by 4 bases; unmatched bases: 9. The CDR3 covers 18 residues.

The chain is built from TRBV11-1 and TRBJ2-7, with 10 bases matching TRBD2. V dropped 4 bases and J dropped 0; count of bases not matched to a gene: 9. CDR3 length equals 17 residues. CDR1 is SGHAT, CDR2 FQDESV, per germline (reference sequence). CDR3: CASSSPGAGGHSYEQYF. For the CDR3, the DNA is TGTGCCAGCAGCTCCCCGGGAGCGGGAGGGCACTCCTACGAGCAGTACTTC. The full variable domain, in which reference TRBV11-1 and TRBJ2-7 provide the parts outside the CDR3, is EAEVAQSPRYKITEKSQAVAFWCDPISGHATLYWYRQILGQGPELLVQFQDESVVDDSQLPKDRFSAERLKGVDSTLKIQPAELGDSAMYLCASSSPGAGGHSYEQYFGPGTRLTVT.

This clonotype has at least ten counts. The CDR3 region is CASSQVQGSGTEAFF. DNA of the CDR3: TGCGCCAGCAGCCAAGTCCAGGGGTCTGGCACTGAAGCTTTCTTT. This chain connects TRBV4-1 to TRBJ1-1; possibly TRBD1 for D (6 bases). V lost 1 base and J lost 4, with 13 bases in between. The CDR3 has 15 residues. CDR1 is MGHRA, CDR2 YSYEKL, per germline.

A remark on this clonotype: This may stem from a read error, because a much larger clone lies one nucleotide away. The CDR3 region has the DNA TGCGCCAGCACCCCCGGGGAAGGTCGCACAGAGACCCAGTACTTC. As protein: CASTPGEGRTETQYF. The chain joins TRBV4-3 to TRBJ2-5, with a possible D match to TRBD2 (5 bases). There are 15 residues in the CDR3. The V end lost 7 bases, the J end lost 4 bases, and 19 bases lay between the germline ends. CDR1 and CDR2 from the germline V gene are LGHNA and YSLEER.

The genes are TRBV6-2 or TRBV6-3 and TRBJ2-5; 8 nucleotides align to TRBD1. Germline V gene lookup returns CDR1 MNHEY and CDR2 SVGEGT. The V gene end was trimmed by 6 bases and the J gene end by 2 bases; junction bases not matched to a gene: 2. The CDR3 is 13 amino acids. The CDR3, as DNA: TGTGCCAGCAGGGGGGACAGGCAAGAGACCCAGTACTTC. Protein product: CASRGDRQETQYF.

The gene calls are TRBV5-4 and TRBJ1-1; no clear D gene. Germline-derived CDR1 and CDR2 are SGHNT and YYREEE (reference sequence). V was clipped by 3 bases and J by 7 bases, with 10 bases between them. This CDR3 is built from 12 residues. For the CDR3, the DNA is TGTGCCAGCAGCTCCGGAGGGAGTGAAGCTTTCTTT. Its protein product is CASSSGGSEAFF.

This clonotype was observed at least ten times. The rearrangement uses TRBV3-1 and TRBJ1-3; the D gene is possibly TRBD1 (6 bases). The CDR3 has 15 amino acids. Germline V gives CDR1 LGHDT, CDR2 YNNKEL (reference sequence). V gave up 1 base and J gave up 8 bases, with 15 bases separating them. This CDR3 is CASSQGWTVKDTIYF. The CDR3 DNA sequence: TGTGCCAGCAGCCAAGGATGGACAGTTAAGGACACCATATATTTT.

This clonotype was picked up many times. V usage is TRBV4-1 and J usage is TRBJ2-5, with D unclear. The CDR3 contains 15 residues. The ends were cut back, 2 bases at V and 0 bases at J, with 10 bases in the middle. Per the germline V gene, CDR1 is MGHRA and CDR2 is YSYEKL. In DNA form, the CDR3 reads TGCGCCAGCAGCCAAATTGAATGGTACCAAGAGACCCAGTACTTC. As protein: CASSQIEWYQETQYF.

This chain uses TRBV7-2 with TRBJ2-3; D not certain. Germline V lookup: CDR1 SGHTA, CDR2 FQGNSA. The CDR3 covers 18 residues. V gave up 5 bases and J gave up 0 bases, with 21 bases separating them. The CDR3 here is CASSPHPRKHFSTDTQYF. The CDR3 region has the DNA TGTGCCAGCAGCCCCCATCCCCGGAAACACTTTAGCACAGATACGCAGTATTTT.

The V call is TRBV11-2, the J call TRBJ1-2; no reliable D call. The CDR3 is 14 amino acids. Trimming pared 5 bases from V and 3 bases from J, leaving 13 bases between. Germline values: CDR1 SGHAT, CDR2 FQNNGV. DNA for the CDR3: TGTGCCAGCAGCCCAACGACCGCCTACTATGGCTACACCTTC. It specifies CASSPTTAYYGYTF.

The chain combines TRBV7-9 with TRBJ2-7, with 12 bases fitting TRBD2. V was clipped by 4 bases and J by 6 bases; unmatched bases: 10. Germline-derived CDR1 and CDR2 are SEHNR and FQNEAQ (reference sequence). The CDR3 contains 16 residues. CDR3 amino acids: CASSSLAGGPGFEQYF. CDR3 in DNA: TGTGCCAGCAGCTCACTAGCGGGAGGTCCCGGTTTCGAGCAGTACTTC.

The chain carries TRBV2 and TRBJ1-2; 9 nucleotides align to TRBD1. The CDR3 sequence is 11 residues long. V lost 8 bases and J lost 7; bases outside the gene matches: 2. Looked up from germline, CDR1 is SNHLY and CDR2 is FYNNEI. CDR3 sequence (DNA): TGTGCCAGCGGGACAGGGAGTGGCTACACCTTC. The encoded protein is CASGTGSGYTF.

This chain links TRBV20-1 with TRBJ2-1, with 8 bases fitting TRBD2. This CDR3 contains 16 residues. The trim removed 6 bases at V and 0 bases at J, leaving 10 bases unmatched. Germline values: CDR1 DFQATT, CDR2 SNEGSKA (reference sequence). The CDR3 reads CSAPRSGDLSYNEQFF. The CDR3 DNA sequence: TGCAGTGCGCCTCGTAGCGGGGACCTCTCCTACAATGAGCAGTTCTTC.

The sample holds many counts of this clonotype. The genes are TRBV3-1 and TRBJ2-5, with D tentatively TRBD2 (6 bases). CDR3 length equals 15 residues. CDR1 and CDR2 (germline): LGHDT, YNNKEL (reference sequence). The ends were cut back, 4 bases at V and 4 bases at J, with 16 bases in the middle. The CDR3 here is CASSPYPGGAETQYF. CDR3 coding DNA: TGTGCCAGCAGCCCATACCCCGGGGGAGCAGAGACCCAGTACTTC.

Note on this clonotype: The missing conserved phenylalanine or tryptophan at the end of this CDR3 makes a read error likely. It is unclear where the CDR3 begins or ends on the DNA, so no DNA is shown, and the CDR3 is as TCRdb lists it. V gene TRBV20-1 combines with J gene TRBJ1-5; the table's TRBD1 call for D was not verified on the DNA. CDR1 and CDR2 from the germline V gene are DFQATT and SNEGSKA (reference sequence). The CDR3 extends over 10 residues, inclusive of both ends. The CDR3: CSAEPGHQNY.

For this clonotype: A read error may produce the germline difference seen at one junction end. The chain carries TRBV7-2 and TRBJ1-1; no firm D call. The CDR3 has 16 amino acids. Germline loops: CDR1 SGHTA, CDR2 FQGNSA. CDR3 DNA: TGTGCCTGCAGCTCCAGTGTTGGAGGGTCGAGATCTGAAGCTTTCTTT. This translates into CACSSSVGGSRSEAFF.

This clonotype was counted ten times or more. The chain links TRBV28 to TRBJ1-5, with D tentatively TRBD1 (5 bases). Trimming stripped 6 bases from V and 2 bases from J, with 14 bases between. The CDR3 runs 15 residues. Germline V CDR1 and CDR2: MDHEN, SYDVKM. The CDR3 here is CASRAGLFGNQPQHF. CDR3 DNA sequence: TGTGCCAGCAGGGCGGGGCTTTTTGGCAATCAGCCCCAGCATTTT.

The chain has TRBV20-1 and TRBJ2-7, with 12 bases aligning to TRBD2. Germline V gene sequence: CDR1 DFQATT, CDR2 SNEGSKA (reference sequence). The CDR3 spans 16 residues. The trim removed 5 bases at V and 2 bases at J, leaving 10 bases unmatched. CDR3 DNA sequence: TGCAGTGCTTGGGGACTAGCGGGCGAACGTCCCTACGAGCAGTACTTC. As protein: CSAWGLAGERPYEQYF.

At least ten counts were recorded for this clonotype. The rearrangement uses TRBV2 and TRBJ2-5; D is possibly TRBD1 or TRBD2 (5 bases each). The V end lost 3 bases, the J end lost 5 bases, and 10 bases lay between the germline ends. Germline CDR1 is SNHLY and CDR2 is FYNNEI. This CDR3 comprises 13 residues. CDR3 in DNA: TGTGCCAGCAGTGATCGACAGCGGGAGACCCAGTACTTC. It codes for CASSDRQRETQYF.

This clonotype has a handful of counts. A much larger clone is a single base away; this may be a read error. This chain links TRBV5-1 with TRBJ2-5, with D possibly TRBD2 on 6 matching bases. Germline CDR1 reads SGHRS; CDR2 reads YFSETQ. The CDR3 contains 15 residues. This CDR3 is CASSKDPGVQETPYF. In DNA form, the CDR3 reads TGCGCCAGCAGCAAGGACCCGGGAGTCCAAGAGACCCCGTACTTC. Drawing the rest from reference TRBV5-1 and TRBJ2-5, the complete variable domain is KAGVTQTPRYLIKTRGQQVTLSCSPISGHRSVSWYQQTPGQGLQFLFEYFSETQRNKGNFPGRFSGRQFSNSRSEMNVSTLELGDSALYLCASSKDPGVQETPYFGPGTRLLVL.

The gene calls are TRBV20-1 and TRBJ2-2; 12 bases agree with TRBD2. The CDR3 contains 15 residues. Germline V gene lookup returns CDR1 DFQATT and CDR2 SNEGSKA (reference sequence). The trim removed 4 bases at V and 7 bases at J, leaving 7 bases unmatched. CDR3 sequence reads: CSATRLAGELGELFF. In DNA form, the CDR3 reads TGCAGTGCTACGCGACTAGCGGGAGAACTCGGGGAGCTGTTTTTT.

The sample holds many counts of this clonotype. The chain couples TRBV7-2 to TRBJ2-7, with TRBD2 as a possible D gene (5 bases). This CDR3 contains 15 residues. Germline V gives CDR1 SGHTA, CDR2 FQGNSA. Trimming pared 1 base from V and 5 bases from J, leaving 15 bases between. Here the CDR3 reads CASSLERGRAHEQYF. The CDR3, as DNA: TGTGCCAGCAGCTTAGAACGCGGGCGAGCCCACGAGCAGTACTTC.